This T cell receptor (beta chain) was identified during a study of cytomegalovirus exposure and HLA in healthy donors. Study-wide background: Per a later analysis, the 666 first-cohort and over 90 validation repertoires shared one platform. Broader study findings: Subsequent analysis of the 120 or so validation repertoires found a tendency for first-cohort TCR clusters to co-occur. Investigators reported 150 to 200 TCR beta chains as tied to cytomegalovirus. In vitro data verified a few CMV-associated chains as specific for CMV antigens.

On this clone itself: Its antigen is undetermined.

Libraries were prepared by immunoSEQ multiplex PCR; TCRdb keeps only in-frame clonotypes and omits some of them. The data show roughly 60,000 clones, 90% to 95% seen once. This CDR3 is 15 amino acids long. Trimming at V came to 6 bases and at J to 4 bases, leaving 9 bases not matched to a gene. CDR1 and CDR2 from the germline V gene are MNHEY and SMNVEV (reference sequence). The sample was PBMCs. The chain couples TRBV27 to TRBJ1-1, with TRBD1 matching over 9 bases. The TCR originated in a woman aged 18 to 35 in good health and CMV-seronegative. The CDR3 DNA follows: TGTGCCAGCAGCCGGGACAGGGCGGTGAGCACTGAAGCTTTCTTT. Encoded protein: CASSRDRAVSTEAFF.